The rows below give T cell receptor beta chains drawn from one sample of a study of T cell repertoires in cytomegalovirus infection. TCRdb fed the reads into MiXCR, producing one record per CDR3 protein. The profile covers about 500,000 distinct CDR3 sequences, with 30% to 35% appearing a single time and 15% to 20% taken by the ten largest. Antigens of these TCRs are unknown. The sample in question was cultured PBMCs, obtained from culture after CMV antigen stimulation. The origin of the receptors is a human donor in good health (CMV status not recorded). Some clones in this sample may be carry-over from other donors' samples. CDR3s leave out the opening cysteine and the closing phenylalanine or tryptophan. Each record gives: CDR3 protein, CDR3 length, V gene, J gene.

ASSRTGIKYNEQF,13,TRBV12-3/TRBV12-4,TRBJ2-1
ASSPWRGLAVPYEQY,15,TRBV6-2/TRBV6-3,TRBJ2-7
SARSLAGGHSSYNEQF,16,TRBV20-1,TRBJ2-1
ASSSPGATRNEQF,13,TRBV7-9,TRBJ2-1
ASRPPLGNTGEPF,13,TRBV2,TRBJ2-2
ASSLAPGQGAVYT,13,TRBV7-2,TRBJ1-2
ASSWGTTTSTDTQY,14,TRBV27,TRBJ2-3
ASSVTVGRNTGELF,14,TRBV9,TRBJ2-2
ASRPVISMNTEAF,13,TRBV6-1,TRBJ1-1
ASSVAAGRGETQY,13,TRBV9,TRBJ2-5
SVVGLAGGSSYNEQF,15,TRBV29-1,TRBJ2-1
SARGWQGEGNTIY,13,TRBV29-1,TRBJ1-3
ASSNGQGSNEQY,12,TRBV28,TRBJ2-7
ASSLSHRAAGGAGETDTQY,19,TRBV27,TRBJ2-3
ASSRGTGQDTQY,12,TRBV12-3/TRBV12-4,TRBJ2-3
AISGLAGDIATQY,13,TRBV10-3,TRBJ2-3
ATDGSGANEQF,11,TRBV10-3,TRBJ2-1
ASSLTAGGPSGELF,14,TRBV27,TRBJ2-2
ASSLGLAGEGADTQY,15,TRBV7-9,TRBJ2-3
ASSFLVAGEDTQY,13,TRBV7-6,TRBJ2-3
ASSLSGTSGEQY,12,TRBV12-3/TRBV12-4,TRBJ2-7
ASVGGTEAF,9,TRBV7-9,TRBJ1-1
ASSPQRPSVPAEAF,14,TRBV6-2/TRBV6-3,TRBJ1-1
ASSELLAGTHNEQF,14,TRBV27,TRBJ2-1
ASSTNTGGRETQY,13,TRBV7-7,TRBJ2-5
ASSFGGGGDTQY,12,TRBV6-5,TRBJ2-3
ASSSGLGGYNEQF,13,TRBV5-1,TRBJ2-1
ASSLSLTGSHEQY,13,TRBV12-3/TRBV12-4,TRBJ2-7
ASSLRPADTQY,11,TRBV11-2,TRBJ2-3
ATSDLRSGPGQPQH,14,TRBV24-1,TRBJ1-5
ASSSQGKNEQY,11,TRBV7-2,TRBJ2-7
SASRAGGPGEQF,12,TRBV20-1,TRBJ2-1
ASSLVAGIQF,10,TRBV7-8,TRBJ2-1
ASSLDRPGGETQY,13,TRBV11-2,TRBJ2-5
ASSDRDYNSPLH,12,TRBV6-4,TRBJ1-6
ASTLWREGLGVKNIQY,16,TRBV7-9,TRBJ2-4
ASSSASEQY,9,TRBV7-3,TRBJ2-7
SARDAGAGLGTSGRAGNEQF,20,TRBV20-1,TRBJ2-1
ASLGRPTEAF,10,TRBV28,TRBJ1-1
ASRGGQVPYEQY,12,TRBV28,TRBJ2-7